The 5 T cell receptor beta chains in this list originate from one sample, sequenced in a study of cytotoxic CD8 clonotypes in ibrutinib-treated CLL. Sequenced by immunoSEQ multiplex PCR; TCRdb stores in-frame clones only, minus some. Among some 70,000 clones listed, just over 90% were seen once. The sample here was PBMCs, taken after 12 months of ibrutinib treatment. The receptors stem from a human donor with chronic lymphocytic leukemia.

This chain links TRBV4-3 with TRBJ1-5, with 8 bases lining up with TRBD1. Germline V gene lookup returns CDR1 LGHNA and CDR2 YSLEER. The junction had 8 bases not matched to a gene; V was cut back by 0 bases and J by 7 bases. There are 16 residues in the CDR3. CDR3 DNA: TGCGCCAGCAGCCAAGATGGAGGACAGGGAAGCCAGCCCCAGCATTTT. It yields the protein CASSQDGGQGSQPQHF.

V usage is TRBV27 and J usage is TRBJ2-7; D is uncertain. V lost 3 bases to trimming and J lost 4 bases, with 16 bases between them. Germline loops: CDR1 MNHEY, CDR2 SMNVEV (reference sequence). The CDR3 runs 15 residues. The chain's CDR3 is CASSLSQEIWYEQYF. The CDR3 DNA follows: TGTGCCAGCAGTTTGTCGCAGGAGATTTGGTACGAGCAGTACTTC.

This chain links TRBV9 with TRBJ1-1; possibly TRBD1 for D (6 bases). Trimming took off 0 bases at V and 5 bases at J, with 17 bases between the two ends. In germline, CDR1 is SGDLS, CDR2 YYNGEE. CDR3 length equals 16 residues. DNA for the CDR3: TGTGCCAGCAGCGTAGACACAGGGTATGGTCGGACTGAAGCTTTCTTT. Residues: CASSVDTGYGRTEAFF.

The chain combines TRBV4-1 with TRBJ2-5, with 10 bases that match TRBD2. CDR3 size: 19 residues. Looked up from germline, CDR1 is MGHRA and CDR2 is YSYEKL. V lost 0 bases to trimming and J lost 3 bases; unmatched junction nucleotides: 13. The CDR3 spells CASSQEAGGPSLAKETQYF. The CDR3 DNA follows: TGCGCCAGCAGCCAAGAAGCGGGAGGGCCGAGCTTGGCAAAAGAGACCCAGTACTTC.

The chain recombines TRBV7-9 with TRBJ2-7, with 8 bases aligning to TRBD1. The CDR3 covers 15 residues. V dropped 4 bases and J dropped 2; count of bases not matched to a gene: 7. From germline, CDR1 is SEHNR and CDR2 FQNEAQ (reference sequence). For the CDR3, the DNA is TGTGCCAGCAGCTCAACAGGGGGAAAGGCCTACGAGCAGTACTTC. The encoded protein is CASSSTGGKAYEQYF.